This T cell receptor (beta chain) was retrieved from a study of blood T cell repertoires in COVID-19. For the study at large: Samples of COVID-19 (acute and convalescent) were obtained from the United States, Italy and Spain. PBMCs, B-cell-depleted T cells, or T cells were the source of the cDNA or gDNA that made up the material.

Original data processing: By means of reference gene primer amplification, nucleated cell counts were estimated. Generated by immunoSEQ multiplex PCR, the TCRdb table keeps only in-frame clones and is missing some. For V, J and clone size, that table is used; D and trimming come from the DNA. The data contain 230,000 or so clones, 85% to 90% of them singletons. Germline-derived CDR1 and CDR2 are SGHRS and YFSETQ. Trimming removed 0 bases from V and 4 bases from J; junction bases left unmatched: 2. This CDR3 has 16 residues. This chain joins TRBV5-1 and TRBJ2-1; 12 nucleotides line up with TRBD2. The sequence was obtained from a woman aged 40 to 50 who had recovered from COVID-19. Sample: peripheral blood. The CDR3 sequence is CASSLATSGGYNEQFF. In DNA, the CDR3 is TGCGCCAGCAGCTTGGCTACTAGCGGGGGGTACAATGAGCAGTTCTTC.